Each of the 5 T cell receptor beta chains below was sequenced from the same sample in a study of OX40 agonist ivuxolimab in advanced cancers. Sequencing used immunoSEQ multiplex PCR; TCRdb keeps in-frame clones, though not all of them. The profile shows fewer than 85,000 clones, roughly 80% of them singletons. This material consisted of CD4+ or CD8+ T cells sorted from blood, taken in a trial of the OX40 agonist ivuxolimab. The origin of the receptors is an adult with an advanced solid tumor such as melanoma, head and neck, liver or kidney cancer.

J is TRBJ1-1 and V is TRBV27; D is undetermined. The CDR3 totals 14 residues. CDR1 is MNHEY and CDR2 is SMNVEV in the germline V gene (reference sequence). Trimming pared 7 bases from V and 5 bases from J, leaving 17 bases between. Written as DNA, the CDR3 is TGTGCCAGCAATCAACGTGCGGGTAAGACTGAAGCTTTCTTT. Encoded protein: CASNQRAGKTEAFF.

The V call is TRBV28, the J call TRBJ2-5, with 8 positions matching TRBD1. CDR1 MDHEN and CDR2 SYDVKM come from the germline V gene. CDR3 length equals 14 residues. The ends lost 4 bases at V and 4 bases at J; junction bases unmatched: 5. CDR3 in DNA: TGTGCCAGCAGTTACTTACAGGGGGGAGAGACCCAGTACTTC. The encoded protein is CASSYLQGGETQYF.

Turning to this clone: The sample carries other DNA sequences with the same CDR3. This sequence joins TRBV5-1 and TRBJ2-3, with D possibly matching TRBD2 (6 bases). Germline CDR1 SGHRS, CDR2 YFSETQ. The CDR3 totals 14 residues. Trimming removed 4 bases at V and 2 bases at J, with 11 bases between. CDR3 amino acids: CASSLGEVTDTQYF. CDR3 sequence (DNA): TGCGCCAGCAGCCTGGGGGAGGTCACAGATACGCAGTATTTT. Based on the CDR3 plus reference TRBV5-1 and TRBJ2-3, the full variable domain is KAGVTQTPRYLIKTRGQQVTLSCSPISGHRSVSWYQQTPGQGLQFLFEYFSETQRNKGNFPGRFSGRQFSNSRSEMNVSTLELGDSALYLCASSLGEVTDTQYFGPGTRLTVL.

This clone was found a few times. This chain links TRBV28 with TRBJ2-7; 14 nucleotides line up with TRBD2. CDR1 MDHEN and CDR2 SYDVKM come from the germline V gene. The J segment lost 9 bases and the V segment lost 7 bases, leaving 23 bases of the junction unmatched. CDR3 size: 19 residues. The CDR3 DNA reads as TGTGCCAGCACCCCCCTCGCCCGACTAGCGGGAGGGACCTACGATGGGCAGTACTTC. Amino acid sequence: CASTPLARLAGGTYDGQYF.

This clone is a singleton in its sample. The rearrangement joins TRBV19 to TRBJ1-2, with 12 positions matching TRBD1. The CDR3 runs 13 residues. Looked up from germline, CDR1 is LNHDA and CDR2 is SQIVND (reference sequence). After removal of 9 bases from V and 7 bases from J, the junction contained 6 bases not matched to a gene. The CDR3 nucleotides are TGTGCCAGCCAGCGGGACAGGGGGCCTGGCTACACCTTC. Translating gives CASQRDRGPGYTF. Using reference TRBV19 and TRBJ1-2 for the parts outside the CDR3, the full variable domain is DGGITQSPKYLFRKEGQNVTLSCEQNLNHDAMYWYRQDPGQGLRLIYYSQIVNDFQKGDIAEGYSVSREKKESFPLTVTSAQKNPTAFYLCASQRDRGPGYTFGSGTRLTVV.